The 18 T cell receptor beta chains reported below all come from one sample, sequenced in a study of early T cells in non-severe SARS-CoV-2 infection. TCRdb re-analysed the 5' RACE reads in MiXCR, keeping a single row per CDR3 protein. The sample lists 20,000 to 25,000 distinct CDR3 sequences; 4% to 5.5% were seen once. The sequenced material came from whole blood. The receptors stem from an adult who was a healthcare worker with PCR-confirmed SARS-CoV-2 infection or an uninfected control (not recorded which).

This clonotype was found many times. The chain employs TRBV7-9 and TRBJ1-3; maybe TRBD1 (5 bases). The CDR3 is made up of 15 amino acids. The V end was cut by 1 base, the J end by 5 bases, with 12 bases between. From germline, CDR1 is SEHNR and CDR2 FQNEAQ (reference sequence). The CDR3 protein is CASSLGAGDRNTIYF. CDR3 DNA sequence: TGTGCCAGCAGCTTAGGCGCGGGGGATCGAAACACCATATATTTT.

This clonotype was found many times. This sequence joins TRBV6-6 and TRBJ1-1; D perhaps matches TRBD1 (5 bases). Germline V gene sequence: CDR1 MNHNY, CDR2 SVGAGI (reference sequence). The CDR3 runs to 12 residues. V was trimmed by 8 bases and J by 5 bases, leaving 12 bases between them. The CDR3 here is CASEFGGTEAFF. In DNA, the CDR3 is TGTGCCAGCGAGTTTGGGGGGACTGAAGCTTTCTTT.

This clonotype was detected many times. The chain is built from TRBV6-1 and TRBJ1-1; 7 bases match TRBD1. The germline V gene has CDR1 MNHNS and CDR2 SASEGT. J was trimmed by 3 bases and V by 6 bases; bases with no gene match: 4. The CDR3 runs 13 residues. Written as DNA, the CDR3 is TGTGCCAGCAGCGACAGGGTCTACACTGAAGCTTTCTTT. It translates to CASSDRVYTEAFF.

The chain couples TRBV30 to TRBJ1-4; 9 nucleotides align to TRBD1. The trim removed 8 bases at V and 8 bases at J, leaving 6 bases unmatched. The CDR3 contains 12 residues. Germline values: CDR1 GTSNPN, CDR2 SVGIG (reference sequence). The CDR3 sequence: CALDRGGEKLFF. The CDR3 coding sequence is TGTGCCCTGGACAGGGGTGGAGAAAAACTGTTTTTT.

This clonotype has a count of ten or more. This sequence joins TRBV30 and TRBJ1-2; D call uncertain. The germline gives CDR1 GTSNPN, CDR2 SVGIG (reference sequence). The CDR3 spans 14 residues. The V end was cut by 3 bases, the J end by 7 bases, with 18 bases between. DNA for the CDR3: TGTGCCTGGAGCTTCCTGGCGAGCTTCTCTGGCTACACCTTC. Amino acids: CAWSFLASFSGYTF.

The chain recombines TRBV7-6 with TRBJ2-7, with a weak D call TRBD1 (5 bases). V was cut by 1 base and J by 2 bases, with 12 bases left in between. The CDR3 has 15 amino acids. Germline CDR1 is SGHVS and CDR2 is FNYEAQ. This CDR3 is CASSLDKGVTYEQYF. CDR3 sequence (DNA): TGTGCCAGCAGCTTAGATAAAGGGGTCACCTACGAGCAGTACTTC. The full variable domain, rest sourced from reference TRBV7-6 and TRBJ2-7, is GAGVSQSPRYKVTKRGQDVALRCDPISGHVSLYWYRQALGQGPEFLTYFNYEAQQDKSGLPNDRFSAERPEGSISTLTIQRTEQRDSAMYRCASSLDKGVTYEQYFGPGTRLTVT.

This clonotype was detected many times. The gene calls are TRBV29-1 and TRBJ2-7, with D maybe TRBD2 (6 bases). V was shortened by 7 bases and J by 6 bases, with 19 bases between the two germline ends. Germline V gives CDR1 SQVTM, CDR2 ANQGSEA. The CDR3 loop spans 13 amino acids. CDR3 in DNA: TGCAGCGCCTCATGGGAGACTAGAGCCGAGCAGTACTTC. As protein: CSASWETRAEQYF.

The sample holds many counts of this clonotype. The V and J genes are TRBV11-2 and TRBJ2-7; no firm D call. This CDR3 has 12 amino acids. Germline V gene lookup returns CDR1 SGHAT and CDR2 FQNNGV. V dropped 0 bases and J dropped 3 bases, with 3 bases sitting between them. CDR3 loop: CASSLDVYEQYF. The DNA for the CDR3 is TGTGCCAGCAGCTTAGACGTCTACGAGCAGTACTTC.

This clonotype has ten or more counts. The rearrangement uses TRBV4-3 and TRBJ2-7; D is ambiguous. In germline, CDR1 is LGHNA, CDR2 YSLEER. V lost 0 bases to trimming and J lost 6 bases, with 12 bases between them. This CDR3 has 14 amino acids. The CDR3 loop reads CASSQDPFAVEQYF. CDR3 in DNA: TGCGCCAGCAGCCAAGATCCTTTCGCGGTCGAGCAGTACTTC.

This clonotype has at least ten counts. The chain uses TRBV2 and TRBJ1-5, with D tentatively TRBD1 (5 bases). The CDR3 totals 13 residues. The germline gives CDR1 SNHLY, CDR2 FYNNEI. The ends were cut back, 6 bases at V and 5 bases at J, with 11 bases in the middle. The CDR3 nucleotides read TGTGCCAGCAGACAGGAAAGGGATCAGCCCCAGCATTTT. This gives the protein CASRQERDQPQHF.

In this sample, this clonotype turned up many times. The chain has TRBV11-2 and TRBJ2-4; no firm D call. Germline CDR1 and CDR2: SGHAT and FQNNGV. V was clipped by 0 bases and J by 8 bases, with 5 bases between them. This CDR3 spans 12 amino acids. For the CDR3, the DNA is TGTGCCAGCAGCTTAGATCGCGACATTCAGTACTTC. This gives the protein CASSLDRDIQYF.

This clonotype appeared a few times. This sequence joins TRBV7-9 and TRBJ2-3, with D possibly being TRBD2 (5 bases). The CDR3 loop spans 14 amino acids. The V gene lost 5 bases and the J gene lost 4 bases, with 13 bases spanning the gap. Germline CDR1 reads SEHNR; CDR2 reads FQNEAQ (reference sequence). In DNA form, the CDR3 reads TGTGCCAGCAGCCCCGGGATGACGGCAGATACGCAGTATTTT. Its protein product is CASSPGMTADTQYF.

This clonotype has ten or more counts. The chain carries TRBV29-1 and TRBJ2-1; 11 nucleotides match TRBD2. Germline V CDR1 and CDR2: SQVTM, ANQGSEA. V shed 6 bases, J shed 3 bases, and the junction held 7 bases outside the gene matches. There are 15 residues in the CDR3. The CDR3 DNA reads TGCAGCGTCGTACTAGCGGGGGCATTCTACAATGAGCAGTTCTTC. Translated, it gives CSVVLAGAFYNEQFF.

In this sample, this clonotype turned up many times. The chain couples TRBV6-1 to TRBJ1-1, with D hard to call. The CDR3 is 14 amino acids. Germline V gene sequence: CDR1 MNHNS, CDR2 SASEGT. The ends were cut back, 0 bases at V and 8 bases at J, with 13 bases in the middle. CDR3 coding DNA: TGTGCCAGCAGTGAAGCGCAAAGGTTCGGGGAAGCTTTCTTT. It yields the protein CASSEAQRFGEAFF.

In regard to this clonotype: A read error may explain this, as a much larger clone is one base away. The chain joins TRBV5-1 to TRBJ1-2; TRBD1 agrees at 10 bases. Germline V gene lookup returns CDR1 SGHRS and CDR2 YFSETQ. This CDR3 comprises 15 residues. CDR3 loop: CASSDDRGRIDGYAF. Here the CDR3 DNA reads TGCGCCAGCAGCGATGACAGGGGGCGCATTGATGGCTACGCCTTC.

This clonotype showed up many times. The rearrangement joins TRBV9 to TRBJ1-6, with a possible D match to TRBD1 (5 bases). Trimming shortened V by 10 bases and J by 12 bases, and 11 bases separated the two germline ends. Germline V CDR1 and CDR2: SGDLS, YYNGEE. The CDR3 contains 10 residues. The CDR3 sequence is CAGAGIPLHF. CDR3 in DNA: TGTGCCGGGGCTGGTATACCCCTCCACTTT.

This clonotype came up a few times. The CDR3 spells CASSNHKGEYEQYF. The CDR3 bases are TGTGCCAGTAGTAACCATAAGGGGGAATACGAGCAGTACTTC. The chain recombines TRBV19 with TRBJ2-7, with D perhaps TRBD1 (6 bases). Trimming left V 4 bases short and J 4 bases short, with 14 bases between. The germline V gene has CDR1 LNHDA and CDR2 SQIVND (reference sequence). The CDR3 covers 14 residues.

This clonotype has only a few counts. The chain is built from TRBV28 and TRBJ2-7, with D perhaps matching TRBD1 or TRBD2 (5 bases each). The ends were cut back, 4 bases at V and 6 bases at J, with 16 bases in the middle. The length of the CDR3 is 14 residues. CDR1 is MDHEN and CDR2 is SYDVKM in the germline V gene. The CDR3 loop reads CASSSGTPLSEQYF. The CDR3 coding sequence is TGTGCCAGCAGTTCCGGGACCCCGCTTAGCGAGCAGTACTTC.